Each of the 5 T cell receptor beta chains below was sequenced from the same sample in a study of T cell responses to AZD1222 COVID-19 vaccine. Assay used: immunoSEQ multiplex PCR; TCRdb lists only in-frame clones, some missing. In the table there are around 100,000 clones, 70% to 90% of which are singletons. Source: peripheral blood, taken on day 0 of AZD1222 vaccination. The receptors originated from an adult in good health.

This clone showed up just once. This chain links TRBV9 with TRBJ1-3; no clear D. This CDR3 is 19 amino acids long. From germline, CDR1 is SGDLS and CDR2 YYNGEE. V was shortened by 3 bases and J by 0 bases, with 22 bases between the two germline ends. The CDR3 loop is CASSEQVQARASSGNTIYF. The CDR3 coding sequence is TGTGCCAGCAGCGAACAAGTCCAGGCGCGCGCGAGCTCTGGAAACACCATATATTTT.

Of note for this clone: Other nucleotide sequences in the sample specify the same CDR3. This rearrangement joins TRBV6-5 to TRBJ1-5; 8 positions match TRBD1. Germline V gene sequence: CDR1 MNHEY, CDR2 SVGAGI. The CDR3 runs to 13 residues. V was pared by 7 bases and J by 4 bases, with 3 bases of the junction left unmatched. The CDR3 protein is CASKTGVNQPQHF. The DNA of the CDR3 is TGTGCCAGCAAGACAGGGGTAAATCAGCCCCAGCATTTT.

This chain uses TRBV10-3 with TRBJ2-7; no definite D call. In germline, CDR1 is ENHRY, CDR2 SYGVKD. Trimming took 2 bases from V and 0 from J, leaving 5 bases between them. This CDR3 is 13 amino acids long. CDR3: CAISEGPSYEQYF. In DNA, the CDR3 is TGTGCCATCAGTGAGGGTCCCTCCTACGAGCAGTACTTC.

The chain is built from TRBV3-1 (or the pseudogene TRBV3-2) and TRBJ2-5; D unclear. The CDR3 has 16 amino acids. Germline-derived CDR1 and CDR2 are LGHDT and YNNKEL (reference sequence). V gave up 0 bases and J gave up 2 bases, with 13 bases separating them. CDR3 protein: CASSQDRRPGQETQYF. DNA of the CDR3: TGTGCCAGCAGCCAAGATCGCCGACCCGGGCAAGAGACCCAGTACTTC.

This clone appeared a single time. The chain is built from TRBV27 and TRBJ1-5; D ambiguous. CDR1 and CDR2 from the germline V gene are MNHEY and SMNVEV (reference sequence). This CDR3 region has 15 residues. V lost 2 bases and J lost 2, with 10 bases in between. In nucleotides, the CDR3 is TGTGCCAGCAGTTTAGAATATCGGCGCAATCAGCCCCAGCATTTT. Translation: CASSLEYRRNQPQHF.